One and the same sample provided the 29 T cell receptor beta chains below, sequenced in a study of T cell repertoires in cytomegalovirus infection. Via MiXCR, TCRdb re-called the reads, giving one row per CDR3 protein. Among 150,000 to 200,000 distinct CDR3 sequences listed, approximately 15% were seen once. Material for sequencing was PBMCs. All receptors derive from a human donor in good health (CMV status not recorded). Some clones in this sample may be carry-over from other donors' samples.

The table lists this clonotype with a few counts. The chain recombines TRBV29-1 with TRBJ1-3, with D uncertain. Germline V gene sequence: CDR1 SQVTM, CDR2 ANQGSEA. The CDR3 is 13 amino acids. Trimming took 2 bases from V and 4 from J, leaving 9 bases between them. The CDR3 DNA sequence: TGCAGCGTTGAATTTGTCGGCGGAAACACCATATATTTT. Amino acid sequence: CSVEFVGGNTIYF.

This clonotype has ten or more counts. The rearrangement uses TRBV7-2 and TRBJ1-5; tentatively, D is TRBD1 (6 bases). The CDR3 has 14 residues. V was trimmed by 5 bases and J by 1 base, leaving 9 bases between them. Per germline, CDR1 SGHTA and CDR2 FQGNSA. This CDR3 reads CASSTDSSNQPQHF. CDR3 DNA sequence: TGTGCCAGCAGCACGGACAGCAGCAATCAGCCCCAGCATTTT.

This clonotype was counted between two and nine times. The chain joins TRBV4-2 to TRBJ2-1; 10 bases line up with TRBD1. From germline, CDR1 is LGHNA and CDR2 YNFKEQ. J was trimmed by 7 bases and V by 3 bases; bases with no gene match: 6. This CDR3 is 15 amino acids long. CDR3 nucleotide sequence: TGTGCCAGCAGCCAGATTGGGACAGGGGATAATGAGCAGTTCTTC. It translates to CASSQIGTGDNEQFF.

This clonotype was seen repeatedly, ten times or more. V is TRBV7-9 and J is TRBJ2-3; 7 nucleotides line up with TRBD2. The CDR3 consists of 15 residues. Germline V gives CDR1 SEHNR, CDR2 FQNEAQ (reference sequence). Germline trimming cut 5 bases from V and 6 bases from J; bases unmatched to any gene: 11. This chain's CDR3 is CASSPGGEQRDTQYF. CDR3 nucleotides: TGTGCCAGCAGCCCTGGGGGGGAACAGCGCGATACGCAGTATTTT.

This clonotype was observed a few times. V usage is TRBV6-6 and J usage is TRBJ2-3, with 13 bases lining up with TRBD2. The CDR3 extends over 20 amino acids. The trim removed 6 bases at V and 3 bases at J, leaving 18 bases unmatched. CDR1 is MNHNY, CDR2 SVGAGI, per germline (reference sequence). The DNA of the CDR3 is TGTGCCAGCAGCGAATTGAACCCGGGACTAGCGGGGCTGGAGACAGATACGCAGTATTTT. As protein: CASSELNPGLAGLETDTQYF.

This clonotype was seen ten or more times. The J gene is TRBJ2-3, the V gene TRBV7-2; D call uncertain. Trimming stripped 5 bases from V and 10 bases from J, with 16 bases between. From germline, CDR1 is SGHTA and CDR2 FQGNSA. The CDR3 contains 13 residues. The DNA for the CDR3 is TGTGCCAGCAGCCCGGGCGCGGCGCAGGCGCAGTATTTT. This sequence encodes CASSPGAAQAQYF.

The table lists this clonotype with a count of one. CDR3 nucleotides: TGTGCCAGCAGCTTTGACTCCTTCGGGGAGCTGTTTTTT. It translates to CASSFDSFGELFF. This chain joins TRBV5-4 and TRBJ2-2; no definite D call. The ends were cut back, 2 bases at V and 7 bases at J, with 9 bases in the middle. Looked up from germline, CDR1 is SGHNT and CDR2 is YYREEE (reference sequence). The CDR3 is made up of 13 amino acids.

The chain recombines TRBV28 with TRBJ2-1, with D possibly matching TRBD2 (6 bases). Per germline, CDR1 MDHEN and CDR2 SYDVKM. Trimming cost V 5 bases and J 4 bases, with 21 bases left between them. The CDR3 is 17 amino acids. In DNA form, the CDR3 reads TGTGCCAGCAGTATGAGATTGCTGAGGGCGGGGTACAATGAGCAGTTCTTC. Its protein is CASSMRLLRAGYNEQFF.

This clonotype was seen a few times. This chain joins TRBV20-1 and TRBJ1-5; 7 nucleotides match TRBD1. V dropped 4 bases and J dropped 2; count of bases not matched to a gene: 5. The CDR3 is made up of 14 amino acids. CDR1 and CDR2 (germline): DFQATT, SNEGSKA (reference sequence). This CDR3 reads CSATHGTGNQPQHF. In nucleotides, the CDR3 is TGCAGTGCTACCCATGGGACAGGCAATCAGCCCCAGCATTTT.

V and J are TRBV28 and TRBJ2-5; 10 bases agree with TRBD1. V shed 3 bases and J 5 bases; nucleotides not matched to a gene: 6. Germline V gene lookup returns CDR1 MDHEN and CDR2 SYDVKM. This CDR3 is 15 amino acids long. The CDR3 is CASSLRQGAGETQYF. DNA of the CDR3: TGTGCCAGCAGTTTGAGACAGGGGGCCGGGGAGACCCAGTACTTC.

This rearrangement joins TRBV27 to TRBJ1-1, with a weak D call TRBD1 (5 bases). Germline CDR1 MNHEY, CDR2 SMNVEV (reference sequence). The CDR3 length is 10 residues. The CDR3 loop is CADSHTEAFF. CDR3 sequence (DNA): TGTGCAGACAGCCACACTGAAGCTTTCTTT.

In this sample, this clonotype turned up many times. CDR3 nucleotide sequence: TGTGCCAGCAGCTTAGCGGGTAGCGGAGAGACCCAGTACTTC. Translation gives CASSLAGSGETQYF. The J gene is TRBJ2-5, the V gene TRBV7-2; tentatively, D is TRBD2 (6 bases). CDR1 and CDR2 (germline): SGHTA, FQGNSA. The CDR3 length is 14 residues. Trimming shortened V by 0 bases and J by 4 bases, and 9 bases separated the two germline ends.

V usage is TRBV12-3 or TRBV12-4 and J usage is TRBJ2-7; no clear D. The CDR3 has 14 amino acids. The V end lost 7 bases, the J end lost 4 bases, and 17 bases lay between the germline ends. The CDR3 sequence: CASTPGPPDYEQYF. CDR3 DNA: TGTGCCAGCACTCCCGGACCTCCTGATTACGAGCAGTACTTC.

Comments on this clonotype: Being one base from a much bigger clone, this may be a read error. V is TRBV7-8 and J is TRBJ2-3; TRBD1 might be the D (5 bases). Germline values: CDR1 SGHVS, CDR2 FQNEAQ. The CDR3 is 16 residues long. CDR3 nucleotide sequence: TGTGCCAGCAGCTTAGGGATGACAGTCGACACAGATATGCAGTATTTT. Translating gives CASSLGMTVDTDMQYF.

The chain combines TRBV5-6 with TRBJ2-5; the D gene is possibly TRBD2 (7 bases). Trimming left V 6 bases short and J 3 bases short, with 21 bases between. The CDR3 is 16 amino acids. In germline, CDR1 is SGHDT, CDR2 YYEEEE. CDR3 region: CASTLGGGLRKETQYF. The DNA for the CDR3 is TGTGCCAGCACCCTGGGGGGGGGGCTCCGAAAAGAGACCCAGTACTTC.

This chain uses TRBV6-2 or TRBV6-3 with TRBJ1-1, with D hard to call. The CDR3 sequence is 13 residues long. The V and J ends lost 0 bases and 1 base respectively, with 3 bases between them. Germline V gene data show CDR1 as MNHEY and CDR2 as SVGEGT. CDR3 region: CASSYSANTEAFF. The CDR3 DNA reads as TGTGCCAGCAGTTACTCGGCGAACACTGAAGCTTTCTTT.

This clonotype was counted ten times or more. V is TRBV6-2 or TRBV6-3 and J is TRBJ1-1; maybe TRBD1 (6 bases). CDR3 length equals 15 residues. Deletions cut 6 bases from V and 0 bases from J, with 14 bases between. Germline CDR1 MNHEY, CDR2 SVGEGT. The CDR3 loop reads CASRETGTMNTEAFF. The CDR3 coding sequence is TGTGCCAGCAGAGAGACCGGGACAATGAACACTGAAGCTTTCTTT.

The V call is TRBV20-1, the J call TRBJ2-4, with 8 bases that match TRBD1. The V gene end was trimmed by 5 bases and the J gene end by 3 bases; junction bases not matched to a gene: 12. Germline lookup yields CDR1 DFQATT and CDR2 SNEGSKA (reference sequence). This CDR3 has 16 residues. The CDR3 DNA reads as TGCAGTGCTCCACCCAGGACAGGGTGGAACAAAAACATTCAGTACTTC. It yields the protein CSAPPRTGWNKNIQYF.

The table lists this clonotype with many counts. The chain has TRBV27 and TRBJ2-3; 8 nucleotides line up with TRBD2. Germline loops: CDR1 MNHEY, CDR2 SMNVEV (reference sequence). V shed 6 bases and J 2 bases; nucleotides not matched to a gene: 4. CDR3 length: 14 residues. CDR3 loop: CASRVAGHTDTQYF. The CDR3 DNA is TGTGCCAGCAGGGTAGCGGGGCACACAGATACGCAGTATTTT.

J is TRBJ1-2 and V is TRBV29-1, with D perhaps TRBD1 (5 bases). V dropped 7 bases and J dropped 6 bases, with 18 bases sitting between them. This CDR3 has 13 amino acids. Germline values: CDR1 SQVTM, CDR2 ANQGSEA. In nucleotides, the CDR3 is TGCAGCGCATTGGACACGGGCATTGATGGCTACACCTTC. Protein product: CSALDTGIDGYTF.

The V gene is TRBV6-4, the J gene TRBJ2-2; D unresolved. V was shortened by 4 bases and J by 4 bases, with 7 bases between the two germline ends. Germline V lookup: CDR1 MRHNA, CDR2 SNTAGT. The CDR3 sequence is 13 residues long. The CDR3 DNA reads as TGTGCCAGCAGTGTAACAAGCACCGGGGAGCTGTTTTTT. Residues: CASSVTSTGELFF.

About this clonotype: A much larger clone differs from this one at a single base, so this may be a read error. The conserved phenylalanine or tryptophan normally closing the CDR3 is absent here, so this likely arose from a read error. V is TRBV12-3 or TRBV12-4 and J is TRBJ1-3; D gene unclear. The CDR3 loop spans 13 amino acids. V lost 7 bases, J lost 3 bases, and 10 bases lay in between. The CDR3 coding sequence is TGTGCCAGCACCCCTGGGCTTGGAAACACCATATATCTT. Translating it yields CASTPGLGNTIYL.

This clonotype was counted at least ten times. The chain combines TRBV7-8 with TRBJ2-3; D tentatively fits TRBD1 or TRBD2 (6 bases each). Trimming took off 5 bases at V and 1 base at J, with 16 bases between the two ends. In germline, CDR1 is SGHVS, CDR2 FQNEAQ. This CDR3 region has 16 residues. In DNA form, the CDR3 reads TGTGCCAGCAGCAGAGAAGGGGGGATGGGCACAGATACGCAGTATTTT. Protein product: CASSREGGMGTDTQYF.

About this clonotype itself: This may be a read error, as it is one base from a much larger clone. CDR3 sequence reads: CVSLWTSGRSYNEQFF. The CDR3 DNA reads as TGTGTCAGCTTATGGACTAGCGGGAGGTCCTACAATGAGCAGTTCTTC. This rearrangement joins TRBV2 to TRBJ2-1, with 14 bases aligning to TRBD2. The CDR3 consists of 16 residues. The V gene's germline CDR1 is SNHLY and CDR2 FYNNEI.

This clonotype was detected only a few times. This chain uses TRBV20-1 with TRBJ2-1; 9 bases agree with TRBD2. The CDR3 is made up of 15 amino acids. The V gene's germline CDR1 is DFQATT and CDR2 SNEGSKA (reference sequence). The J segment lost 0 bases and the V segment lost 3 bases, leaving 3 bases of the junction unmatched. The CDR3 loop reads CSASPSGVSYNEQFF. CDR3 sequence (DNA): TGCAGTGCTAGTCCTAGCGGGGTCTCCTACAATGAGCAGTTCTTC.

The chain couples TRBV29-1 to TRBJ2-5; TRBD2 matches 10 bases. Germline lookup yields CDR1 SQVTM and CDR2 ANQGSEA. Trimming took 7 bases from V and 3 from J; bases not matched to a gene: 8. This CDR3 is 14 amino acids long. DNA for the CDR3: TGCAGCGGAGGAAGGCTAGCGGGGGAAGAGACCCAGTACTTC. Protein: CSGGRLAGEETQYF.

This chain uses TRBV12-3 or TRBV12-4 with TRBJ2-3; 13 bases agree with TRBD2. V gave up 2 bases and J gave up 7 bases; unmatched junction bases: 9. CDR3 length: 17 residues. The CDR3 sequence is CASSLSGGLAGANTQYF. CDR3 in DNA: TGTGCCAGCAGTTTAAGCGGAGGACTAGCGGGGGCAAATACGCAGTATTTT.

A word on this clonotype: One base away lies a much larger clone, so this may be a sequencing read error. Since no conserved phenylalanine or tryptophan closes the CDR3, a read error is the likely cause. V gene TRBV12-3 or TRBV12-4 combines with J gene TRBJ1-1; unclear D gene. The CDR3 spans 13 residues. Trimming took 1 base from V and 5 from J, leaving 8 bases between them. DNA of the CDR3: TGTGCCAGCAGTTTAGTGAGGGCTACTGAAGCTTTCTCT. This sequence encodes CASSLVRATEAFS.

V usage is TRBV20-1 and J usage is TRBJ2-5, with D hard to call. This CDR3 region has 11 residues. V dropped 2 bases and J dropped 4 bases, with 5 bases sitting between them. Per germline, CDR1 DFQATT and CDR2 SNEGSKA (reference sequence). CDR3 DNA: TGCAGTGCTAGATGGGCAGAGACCCAGTACTTC. Translating it yields CSARWAETQYF.